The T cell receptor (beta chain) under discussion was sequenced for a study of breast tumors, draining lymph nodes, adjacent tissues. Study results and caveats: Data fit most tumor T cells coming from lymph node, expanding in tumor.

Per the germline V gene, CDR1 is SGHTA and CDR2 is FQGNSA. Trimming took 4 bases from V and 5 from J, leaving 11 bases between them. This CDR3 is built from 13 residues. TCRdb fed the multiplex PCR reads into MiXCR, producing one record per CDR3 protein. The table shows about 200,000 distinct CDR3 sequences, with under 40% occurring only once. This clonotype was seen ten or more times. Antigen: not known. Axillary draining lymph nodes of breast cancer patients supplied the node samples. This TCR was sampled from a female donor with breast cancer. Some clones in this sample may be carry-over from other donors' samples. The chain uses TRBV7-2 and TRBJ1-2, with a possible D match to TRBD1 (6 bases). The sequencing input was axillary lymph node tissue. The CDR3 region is CASSSPRGYGYTF. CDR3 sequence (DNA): TGTGCCAGCAGCTCCCCGAGGGGGTATGGCTACACCTTC. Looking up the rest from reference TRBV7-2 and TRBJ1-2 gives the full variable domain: GAGVSQSPSNKVTEKGKDVELRCDPISGHTALYWYRQSLGQGLEFLIYFQGNSAPDKSGLPSDRFSAERTGGSVSTLTIQRTQQEDSAVYLCASSSPRGYGYTFGSGTRLTVV.